This T cell receptor (beta chain) appears in the sequencing data of a study of blood T cell repertoires in COVID-19. CDR3 size: 18 residues. V was trimmed by 4 bases and J by 2 bases, leaving 26 bases between them. CDR1 GTSNPN and CDR2 SVGIG come from the germline V gene (reference sequence). As originally analysed: Reference gene primers were amplified, and this amplification served to estimate nucleated cell counts. Assay used: immunoSEQ multiplex PCR; TCRdb lists only in-frame clones, some missing. Clone size and the V and J calls come from that table; the DNA yielded D and trimming. The sample includes about 59,000 clones, about 90% of them seen just once.

The TCR originated in a man older than 75 in a cohort sampled during active COVID-19. The chain carries TRBV30 and TRBJ1-1; weak D call: TRBD1 (6 bases). Input material: peripheral blood. This CDR3 is CAWNRDRQGRSLNTEAFF. In DNA, the CDR3 is TGTGCCTGGAATAGGGATCGGCAGGGGCGATCTCTAAACACTGAAGCTTTCTTT.